Only a few counts were recorded for the clone carrying this T cell receptor (beta chain). Trimming removed 0 bases at V and 0 bases at J, with 9 bases between. This CDR3 region has 15 residues. This record belongs to a study of beta chain features in type 1 diabetes. Of the isolated RNA, all was reverse transcribed, and so the sequenced material was expressed TCRB transcripts. Libraries were prepared by immunoSEQ multiplex PCR; TCRdb keeps only in-frame clonotypes and omits some of them. The repertoire includes around 500,000 clones, approximately 10% of them detected once, and less than 0.06% sits in the top ten.

This chain joins TRBV23-1 and TRBJ2-7; D is undetermined. TRBV23-1 is an ORF, with its function uncertain. Source material: naive CD4+ T cells from blood. The TCR comes from a woman aged 18-29 years in good health. The CDR3 DNA follows: TGCGCCAGCAGTCAATCCGCGACGGCCTCCTACGAGCAGTACTTC. Translated, it gives CASSQSATASYEQYF.